Following are 8 T cell receptor beta chains from one sample sequenced in a study of blood T cell repertoires in COVID-19. Some clones are missing from TCRdb's copy, which holds only in-frame ones; the method was immunoSEQ multiplex PCR. The sample consists of some 100,000 clones, 88% of them appearing once. Sample: peripheral blood. All receptors derive from a woman older than 75 with active COVID-19.

J is TRBJ2-3 and V is TRBV7-9; D ambiguous. The V gene lost 1 base and the J gene lost 2 bases, with 13 bases spanning the gap. Germline CDR1 reads SEHNR; CDR2 reads FQNEAQ (reference sequence). The CDR3 runs to 16 residues. The CDR3 region has the DNA TGTGCCAGCAGCTTAGATCTGGGCCCTAACACAGATACGCAGTATTTT. Translating it yields CASSLDLGPNTDTQYF.

This clone was observed a few times. This sequence joins TRBV11-2 and TRBJ2-2; tentative D call: TRBD2 (6 bases). Germline loops: CDR1 SGHAT, CDR2 FQNNGV. CDR3 size: 16 residues. V was shortened by 1 base and J by 4 bases, with 13 bases between the two germline ends. The CDR3 DNA reads as TGTGCCAGCAGCTTAGTGGGGGGTTCCCGCACCGGGGAGCTGTTTTTT. As protein: CASSLVGGSRTGELFF.

The genes are TRBV9 and TRBJ2-1, with TRBD2 matching over 9 bases. Germline values: CDR1 SGDLS, CDR2 YYNGEE. Germline trimming cut 3 bases from V and 5 bases from J; bases unmatched to any gene: 6. The CDR3 has 15 residues. The DNA of the CDR3 is TGTGCCAGCAGCGCCCTAGCGGGAAACGACAATGAGCAGTTCTTC. Residues: CASSALAGNDNEQFF.

This chain connects TRBV29-1 to TRBJ2-2; TRBD2 matches at 9 bases. The CDR3 has 15 residues. The V and J ends lost 6 bases and 7 bases, in that order; junction bases with no gene match: 12. CDR1 is SQVTM, CDR2 ANQGSEA, per germline. The CDR3 loop reads CSVTGTSWFNGELFF. The CDR3 coding sequence is TGCAGCGTCACCGGGACTAGCTGGTTCAACGGGGAGCTGTTTTTT.

J is TRBJ2-1 and V is TRBV2, with 7 bases matching TRBD2. Trimming took 2 bases from V and 2 from J; bases not matched to a gene: 12. The CDR3 runs 18 residues. Germline V lookup: CDR1 SNHLY, CDR2 FYNNEI. The CDR3 DNA reads TGTGCCAGCAGTGAATGGTTTCTTGGCGGGAGCGCCTACAATGAGCAGTTCTTC. Its protein product is CASSEWFLGGSAYNEQFF.

The chain has TRBV6-5 and TRBJ2-1; 10 bases agree with TRBD2. With 6 bases clipped from V and 6 bases from J, the junction kept 8 bases outside the gene matches. Germline V gene lookup returns CDR1 MNHEY and CDR2 SVGAGI. This CDR3 spans 15 amino acids. The CDR3 coding sequence is TGTGCCAGCAGGGCTCCGGGACTAGCGTCCAATGAGCAGTTCTTC. Translating gives CASRAPGLASNEQFF.

V usage is TRBV19 and J usage is TRBJ2-3, with 7 nucleotides matching TRBD1. The CDR3 spans 16 residues. The V gene's germline CDR1 is LNHDA and CDR2 SQIVND (reference sequence). V lost 5 bases, J lost 2 bases, and 10 bases stayed unmatched. This CDR3 reads CASSFGPTGATDTQYF. CDR3 bases: TGTGCCAGTAGTTTTGGACCTACAGGGGCCACAGATACGCAGTATTTT.

The V gene is TRBV21-1, the J gene TRBJ2-1; the table's TRBD2 call for D was not verified on the DNA. TRBV21-1 is designated a pseudogene. The CDR3 contains 19 residues. CDR3 nucleotide sequence: TGTGCCAGCATCCGGGCGGGACTAGCGTCTCGAGCGGTGTACAATGAGCAGTTCTTC. It encodes CASIRAGLASRAVYNEQFF.